The 10 T cell receptor beta chains reported below all come from one sample, sequenced in a study of blood T cell repertoires in COVID-19. Measured with immunoSEQ multiplex PCR; TCRdb has only the in-frame clones, and not every one. The sample has approximately 150,000 clones, about 88% seen once. Material: peripheral blood. The receptor set was obtained from a woman aged 45-59 years with COVID-19, enrolled during active disease.

This rearrangement joins TRBV3-1 (or the pseudogene TRBV3-2) to TRBJ1-2; D gene uncertain. Trimming removed 1 base at V and 4 bases at J, with 7 bases between. The CDR3 contains 13 residues. Germline-derived CDR1 and CDR2 are LGHDT and YNNKEL (reference sequence). Written as DNA, the CDR3 is TGTGCCAGCAGCCAAGGGCAGTTCTATGGCTACACCTTC. Amino acids: CASSQGQFYGYTF.

The V call is TRBV19, the J call TRBJ2-6, with D possibly being TRBD2 (6 bases). The CDR3 length is 16 residues. The germline V gene encodes CDR1 LNHDA and CDR2 SQIVND (reference sequence). The germline V and J ends were trimmed by 1 base and 3 bases, with 10 bases remaining between them. The CDR3 is CASSIVGGIGANVLTF. Written as DNA, the CDR3 is TGTGCCAGTAGTATAGTCGGGGGTATTGGGGCCAACGTCCTGACTTTC.

In this sample, this clone turned up once. The V call is TRBV5-1, the J call TRBJ1-1, with a possible D match to TRBD1 (5 bases). The CDR3 loop spans 15 amino acids. V was pared by 3 bases and J by 4 bases, with 16 bases between. Germline V gives CDR1 SGHRS, CDR2 YFSETQ. The CDR3 DNA sequence: TGCGCCAGCAGCTACTCCGGGGGTGGCGGCACTGAAGCTTTCTTT. Amino acids: CASSYSGGGGTEAFF.

The V call is TRBV24-1, the J call TRBJ2-7, with a weak D call TRBD1 (6 bases). The CDR3 consists of 12 residues. Between the trimmed V and J ends, which lost 3 bases and 5 bases, there was a span of 7 bases. The germline gives CDR1 KGHDR, CDR2 SFDVKD. The CDR3 DNA follows: TGTGCCACCAGTGATCCAGGGGACGAGCAGTACTTC. Translation: CATSDPGDEQYF.

The V gene is TRBV6-5, the J gene TRBJ2-3; 9 nucleotides align to TRBD2. With 8 bases clipped from V and 1 base from J, the junction kept 7 bases outside the gene matches. Germline assignment: CDR1 MNHEY and CDR2 SVGAGI. The CDR3 has 15 residues. CDR3 sequence (DNA): TGTGCCAGCCGTCCGGCTAGCGGGGGCACAGATACGCAGTATTTT. This gives the protein CASRPASGGTDTQYF.

The gene calls are TRBV5-6 and TRBJ1-5; D unclear. The V end lost 0 bases, the J end lost 11 bases, and 9 bases lay between the germline ends. This CDR3 spans 12 amino acids. CDR1 SGHDT and CDR2 YYEEEE come from the germline V gene. The CDR3 nucleotides are TGTGCCAGCAGCTTGGGGCCCGAGGCCCAGCATTTT. Encoded protein: CASSLGPEAQHF.

The chain combines TRBV5-5 with TRBJ2-1; 9 bases are a match to TRBD2. Germline CDR1 and CDR2: SGHKS and YYEKEE (reference sequence). Trimming at V came to 6 bases and at J to 1 base, leaving 14 bases not matched to a gene. This CDR3 is 18 amino acids long. CDR3 in amino acids: CASTLEGLAFRSYNEQFF. Here the CDR3 DNA reads TGTGCCAGCACTCTCGAGGGACTAGCCTTTAGGTCCTACAATGAGCAGTTCTTC.

The chain couples TRBV10-3 to TRBJ2-1; 7 nucleotides agree with TRBD2. CDR1 and CDR2 from the germline V gene are ENHRY and SYGVKD. The CDR3 sequence is 15 residues long. V was clipped by 6 bases and J by 0 bases; unmatched bases: 5. The CDR3 sequence is CAISSGGISYNEQFF. CDR3 in DNA: TGTGCCATCAGCTCCGGGGGGATCTCCTACAATGAGCAGTTCTTC.

This clone has only a few counts. This chain links TRBV18 with TRBJ2-2; the D gene is possibly TRBD1 (5 bases). Germline V gene data show CDR1 as KGHSH and CDR2 as LQKENI. Deletions cut 3 bases from V and 2 bases from J, with 10 bases between. The CDR3 extends over 15 amino acids. CDR3 loop: CASSPRQKNTGELFF. In DNA form, the CDR3 reads TGTGCCAGCTCACCTCGACAGAAAAACACCGGGGAGCTGTTTTTT.

The chain's CDR3 is CASSLDVWGGDPYNEQFF. The CDR3, as DNA: TGTGCCAGCAGCCTAGACGTATGGGGGGGGGACCCCTACAATGAGCAGTTCTTC. The genes are TRBV7-2 and TRBJ2-1, with TRBD2 matching 7 bases. The germline V gene has CDR1 SGHTA and CDR2 FQGNSA. This CDR3 contains 18 residues. J lost 2 bases, V lost 5 bases, and 15 bases had no gene match.